The rows below give T cell receptor beta chains drawn from one sample of a study of beta chain features in type 1 diabetes. Profiling relied on immunoSEQ multiplex PCR, and the TCRdb table lists in-frame clones only, not all of them. The table includes a few hundred thousand clones, about 13% detected once. Sequencing was done on a sample of naive CD4+ T cells from blood. These receptors were taken from a woman between 18 and 29 years old with type 1 diabetes. Both conserved end residues are part of each CDR3. The D gene is left open where the match is weak. Clone size is not always given. Where it is, it says once, few, many or a class for expanded clones.

J,size,D,V,length,DNA,CDR3
TRBJ2-5,-,TRBD2,TRBV7-2,18,TGTGCCAGCAGCTTAGTGTTTCGCGGGAGGGCGGCGGGGGAGACCCAGTACTTC,CASSLVFRGRAAGETQYF
TRBJ2-5,-,TRBD2,TRBV7-6,15,TGTGCCAGCAGCGGGACTAGCGGGCTACAAGAGACCCAGTACTTC,CASSGTSGLQETQYF
TRBJ2-1,few,-,TRBV9,16,TGTGCCAGCAGCTCGGCCGCGGGGTCACCCTACAATGAGCAGTTCTTC,CASSSAAGSPYNEQFF
TRBJ2-4,-,-,TRBV18,17,TGTGCCAGCTCAGATTTCGGGGACTCCGTAACCAAAAACATTCAGTACTTC,CASSDFGDSVTKNIQYF
TRBJ2-3,-,TRBD2,TRBV15,17,TGTGCCACCAGCAGAGGGACTAGCGGGAGGGCCATGGATACGCAGTATTTT,CATSRGTSGRAMDTQYF
TRBJ2-3,-,-,TRBV11-2,16,TGTGCCAGCAGCCCGACCTTGAGCGGAGCCACAGATACGCAGTATTTT,CASSPTLSGATDTQYF
TRBJ2-1,-,TRBD2,TRBV2,15,TGTGCCAGCAGTTCTCTAGCGGTTGGTTACAATGAGCAGTTCTTC,CASSSLAVGYNEQFF
TRBJ2-2,few,TRBD1,TRBV23-1,21,TGCGCCAGCAGTCCGCCAAACAGGGGCCTCGGCTCGAAGCTAAACACCGGGGAGCTGTTTTTT,CASSPPNRGLGSKLNTGELFF
TRBJ1-5,-,TRBD1,TRBV18,14,TGTGCCAGCTCAGAGGGACAGAACAATCAGCCCCAGCATTTT,CASSEGQNNQPQHF
TRBJ1-5,few,-,TRBV11-2,15,TGTGCCAGCAGCTCAACCGGCGCAGGGCCCTCCCCCCAGCATTTT,CASSSTGAGPSPQHF
TRBJ2-5,-,TRBD2,TRBV5-1,16,TGCGCCAGCAGCTTGGAGCCAGCGGGAGCGGGAGAGACCCAGTACTTC,CASSLEPAGAGETQYF
TRBJ2-5,many,TRBD2,TRBV29-1,12,TGCAGCGTTGCCCGGACTAGCGAGACCCAGTACTTC,CSVARTSETQYF
TRBJ2-6,few,-,TRBV30,14,TGTGCCGGAACGGGTCTCTCTGGGGCCAACGTCCTGACTTTC,CAGTGLSGANVLTF
TRBJ2-7,-,TRBD2,TRBV10-2,14,TGCGCCAGCAGGCTAGCGGGAGGGAGTTACGAGCAGTACTTC,CASRLAGGSYEQYF
TRBJ2-3,-,-,TRBV29-1,12,TGCAGCGTTCGTGCGGTGGCAGATACGCAGTATTTT,CSVRAVADTQYF
TRBJ1-1,-,-,TRBV20-1,11,TGCAGTGCGGCTAGGGCGGGTGAAGCTTTCTTT,CSAARAGEAFF
TRBJ2-1,-,-,TRBV4-1,16,TGCGCCAGCAGCCAAGATGATTCCAGGGGTCACAATGAGCAGTTCTTC,CASSQDDSRGHNEQFF
TRBJ1-2,few,TRBD1,TRBV4-3,17,TGCGCCAGCAGCCAAGTAGTCGGGACAGGGGGCAACTATGGCTACACCTTC,CASSQVVGTGGNYGYTF
TRBJ2-7,-,TRBD1,TRBV7-2,14,TGTGCCAGCAGCCCCGACAGGGGCGCTTACGAGCAGTACTTC,CASSPDRGAYEQYF
TRBJ2-7,few,TRBD2,TRBV28,16,TGTGCCAGCAGTTTCCCCCGAGGCCGGGAGGTCCCGGAGCAGTACTTC,CASSFPRGREVPEQYF
TRBJ1-5,-,TRBD1,TRBV25-1,13,TGTGCCAGCAGTGGGACAGGGGGTCAGCCCCAGCATTTT,CASSGTGGQPQHF
TRBJ2-1,few,TRBD1,TRBV5-4,15,TGTGCCAGCAGCCTGGGACAGTCCTCCTACAATGAGCAGTTCTTC,CASSLGQSSYNEQFF
TRBJ1-5,-,TRBD1,TRBV6-6,15,TGTGCCAGCAGTCCTACAGGGGGCCGCAATCAGCCCCAGCATTTT,CASSPTGGRNQPQHF
TRBJ1-1,-,-,TRBV20-1,11,TGCAGTGCTAGCAGGGTCACTGAAGCTTTCTTT,CSASRVTEAFF
TRBJ2-1,-,TRBD2,TRBV7-2,16,TGTGCCAGCAGCCTCGATCTAGCGGGAGGGCACAATGAGCAGTTCTTC,CASSLDLAGGHNEQFF